A single sample gave rise to the 10 T cell receptor beta chains below, sequenced in a study of T cell responses to AZD1222 COVID-19 vaccine. The data were produced by immunoSEQ multiplex PCR, yet TCRdb's version contains in-frame clones alone and is incomplete. Among around 96,000 clones listed, approximately 90% were seen once. The source was peripheral blood, collected 28 days after the second AZD1222 dose. The receptor set was obtained from an adult who received the AZD1222 COVID-19 vaccine.

The chain links TRBV4-1 to TRBJ2-7, with a possible D match to TRBD1 (5 bases). This CDR3 region has 15 residues. V was trimmed by 3 bases and J by 2 bases, leaving 14 bases between them. The V gene's germline CDR1 is MGHRA and CDR2 YSYEKL. CDR3 nucleotides: TGCGCCAGCAGCCAGCAGACAGCCGTAACCTACGAGCAGTACTTC. It encodes CASSQQTAVTYEQYF.

V gene TRBV28 combines with J gene TRBJ1-5; 7 bases agree with TRBD1. The trim removed 7 bases at V and 7 bases at J, leaving 10 bases unmatched. There are 14 residues in the CDR3. Germline V gives CDR1 MDHEN, CDR2 SYDVKM. The DNA of the CDR3 is TGTGCCAGCACCCAGGGAGGGGGCGAACAGCCCCAGCATTTT. This codes for CASTQGGGEQPQHF.

The chain uses TRBV10-1 and TRBJ2-4, with TRBD2 matching over 10 bases. Germline-derived CDR1 and CDR2 are WNHNN and SYGVQD (reference sequence). The CDR3 is 15 amino acids. Trimming removed 3 bases from V and 5 bases from J; junction bases left unmatched: 4. The CDR3 region has the DNA TGCGCCAGCAGTGATAGCGGGGGGCTACAAAACATTCAGTACTTC. This gives the protein CASSDSGGLQNIQYF.

This chain connects TRBV19 to TRBJ2-7; 7 positions agree with TRBD2. The trim removed 5 bases at V and 7 bases at J, leaving 17 bases unmatched. This CDR3 contains 16 residues. Per germline, CDR1 LNHDA and CDR2 SQIVND (reference sequence). CDR3 region: CASSPVREAPPEEQYF. The CDR3 DNA reads TGTGCCAGTAGTCCCGTCCGGGAGGCGCCCCCGGAGGAGCAGTACTTC.

The V call is TRBV3-1 (or the pseudogene TRBV3-2), the J call TRBJ2-7, with D perhaps given as TRBD1 or TRBD2 (5 bases each). The CDR3 length is 13 residues. Trimming left V 8 bases short and J 2 bases short, with 13 bases between. CDR1 is LGHDT, CDR2 YNNKEL, per germline (reference sequence). The CDR3 reads CASEGRGAYEQYF. The CDR3 DNA follows: TGTGCCAGCGAGGGAAGGGGAGCCTACGAGCAGTACTTC.

In its sample, this clone was seen once. V is TRBV3-1 (or the pseudogene TRBV3-2) and J is TRBJ2-3, with 10 bases lining up with TRBD2. The CDR3 has 16 residues. The V and J ends lost 4 bases and 0 bases, in that order; junction bases with no gene match: 4. The V gene's germline CDR1 is LGHDT and CDR2 YNNKEL (reference sequence). The CDR3 region is CASSPIAGGSTDTQYF. As DNA, the CDR3 is TGTGCCAGCAGCCCTATAGCGGGGGGTAGCACAGATACGCAGTATTTT.

This rearrangement joins TRBV28 to TRBJ1-2; a possible D gene is TRBD1 (6 bases). Trimming took 5 bases from V and 8 from J, leaving 15 bases between them. The germline V gene encodes CDR1 MDHEN and CDR2 SYDVKM. The CDR3 is 13 residues long. This CDR3 is CASSPTWGAGYTF. The CDR3 coding sequence is TGTGCCAGCAGTCCTACTTGGGGGGCAGGCTACACCTTC.

This clone is a singleton in its sample. This rearrangement joins TRBV9 to TRBJ2-1; the D is unclear. The CDR3 sequence is 16 residues long. V gave up 0 bases and J gave up 7 bases, with 17 bases separating them. Germline V CDR1 and CDR2: SGDLS, YYNGEE. The CDR3 DNA is TGTGCCAGCAGCGTAGTTCCCCTTAGAGACGGGAATGAGCAGTTCTTC. Encoded protein: CASSVVPLRDGNEQFF.

This chain uses TRBV19 with TRBJ1-2; D unresolved. The CDR3 extends over 13 amino acids. Trimming took 7 bases from V and 4 from J, leaving 13 bases between them. Germline V gene data show CDR1 as LNHDA and CDR2 as SQIVND (reference sequence). The CDR3: CASTSRIGYGYTF. CDR3 sequence (DNA): TGTGCCAGTACCTCCCGGATCGGCTATGGCTACACCTTC. The variable domain in full, completed from reference TRBV19 and TRBJ1-2, reads DGGITQSPKYLFRKEGQNVTLSCEQNLNHDAMYWYRQDPGQGLRLIYYSQIVNDFQKGDIAEGYSVSREKKESFPLTVTSAQKNPTAFYLCASTSRIGYGYTFGSGTRLTVV.

The gene calls are TRBV25-1 and TRBJ1-2, with D tentatively TRBD1 (6 bases). Deletions cut 3 bases from V and 5 bases from J, with 13 bases between. The CDR3 length is 14 residues. CDR1 is MGHDK, CDR2 SYGVNS, per germline. In DNA, the CDR3 is TGTGCCAGCAGTGATGACAGGTTATTTTATGGCTACACCTTC. Protein: CASSDDRLFYGYTF.